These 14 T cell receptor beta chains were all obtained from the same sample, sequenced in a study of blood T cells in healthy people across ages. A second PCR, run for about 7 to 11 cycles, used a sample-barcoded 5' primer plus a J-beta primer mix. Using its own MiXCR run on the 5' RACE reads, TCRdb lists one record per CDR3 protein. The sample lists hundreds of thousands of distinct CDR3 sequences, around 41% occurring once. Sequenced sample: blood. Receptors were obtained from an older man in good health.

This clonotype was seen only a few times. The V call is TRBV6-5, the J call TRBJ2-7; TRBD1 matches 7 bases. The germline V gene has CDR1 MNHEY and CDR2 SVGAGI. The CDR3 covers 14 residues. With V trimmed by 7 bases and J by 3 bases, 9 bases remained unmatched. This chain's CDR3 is CASKGTGTDYEQYF. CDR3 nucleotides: TGTGCCAGCAAAGGAACCGGGACAGACTACGAGCAGTACTTC.

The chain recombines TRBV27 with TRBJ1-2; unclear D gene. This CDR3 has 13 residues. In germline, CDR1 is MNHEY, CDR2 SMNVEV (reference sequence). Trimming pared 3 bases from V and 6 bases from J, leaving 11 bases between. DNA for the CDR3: TGTGCCAGCAGTTTTAGGCGGTGGGATGGCTACACCTTC. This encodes CASSFRRWDGYTF.

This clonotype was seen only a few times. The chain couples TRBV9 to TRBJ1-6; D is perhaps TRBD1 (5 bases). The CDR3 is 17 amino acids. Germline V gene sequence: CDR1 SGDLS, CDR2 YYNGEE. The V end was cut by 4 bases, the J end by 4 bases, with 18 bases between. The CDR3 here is CASSPTWDEGYNSPLHF. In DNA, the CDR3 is TGTGCCAGCAGCCCCACGTGGGACGAGGGATATAATTCACCCCTCCACTTT.

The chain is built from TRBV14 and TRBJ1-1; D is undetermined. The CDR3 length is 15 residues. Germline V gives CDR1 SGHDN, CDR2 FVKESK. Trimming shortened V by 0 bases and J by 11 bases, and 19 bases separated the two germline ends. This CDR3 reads CASSQDRIGRSGAFF. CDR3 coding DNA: TGTGCCAGCAGCCAAGATCGAATCGGACGCTCTGGGGCTTTCTTT.

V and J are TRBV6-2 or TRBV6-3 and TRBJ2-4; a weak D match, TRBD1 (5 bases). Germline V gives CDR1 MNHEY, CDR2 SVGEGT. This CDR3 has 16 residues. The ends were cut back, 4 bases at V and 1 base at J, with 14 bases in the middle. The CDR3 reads CASSSAGSRAKNIQYF. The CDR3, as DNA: TGTGCCAGCAGTTCGGCAGGGTCTAGGGCCAAAAACATTCAGTACTTC.

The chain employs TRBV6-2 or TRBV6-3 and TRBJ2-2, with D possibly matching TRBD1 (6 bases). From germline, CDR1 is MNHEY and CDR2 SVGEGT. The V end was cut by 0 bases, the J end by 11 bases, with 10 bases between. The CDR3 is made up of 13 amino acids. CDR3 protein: CASSYSTGQELFF. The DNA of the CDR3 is TGTGCCAGCAGTTACTCGACAGGACAAGAGCTGTTTTTT.

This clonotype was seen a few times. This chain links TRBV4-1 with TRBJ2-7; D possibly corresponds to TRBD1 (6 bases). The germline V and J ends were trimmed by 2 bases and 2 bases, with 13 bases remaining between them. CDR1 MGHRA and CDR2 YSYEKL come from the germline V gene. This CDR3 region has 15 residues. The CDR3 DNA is TGCGCCAGCAGCCAACCCAGGGGAGTACCCTACGAGCAGTACTTC. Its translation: CASSQPRGVPYEQYF.

For the CDR3, the DNA is TGTGCCAGCAGCCGGACAGGGCTCACAGATACGCAGTATTTT. This encodes CASSRTGLTDTQYF. The chain has TRBV11-3 and TRBJ2-3; 8 nucleotides match TRBD1. CDR3 length equals 14 residues. From germline, CDR1 is SGHNT and CDR2 YENEEA. Unmatched junction bases numbered 3, after V lost 5 bases and J lost 2 bases.

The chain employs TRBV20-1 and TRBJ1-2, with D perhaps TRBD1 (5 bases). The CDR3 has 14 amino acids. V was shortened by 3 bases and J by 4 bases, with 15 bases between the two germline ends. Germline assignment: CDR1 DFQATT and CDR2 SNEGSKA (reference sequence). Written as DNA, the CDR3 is TGCAGTGCTAGTGGAGGGTTCGGGGGCTATGGCTACACCTTC. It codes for CSASGGFGGYGYTF.

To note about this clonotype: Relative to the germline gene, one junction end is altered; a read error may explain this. CDR3 sequence reads: CASSLGLGLAGDERFF. Here the CDR3 DNA reads TGTGCCAGCAGCTTAGGTCTGGGACTAGCGGGAGATGAGCGGTTCTTC. V is TRBV7-6 and J is TRBJ2-1, with 14 bases fitting TRBD2. The CDR3 is 16 amino acids. Per germline, CDR1 SGHVS and CDR2 FNYEAQ.

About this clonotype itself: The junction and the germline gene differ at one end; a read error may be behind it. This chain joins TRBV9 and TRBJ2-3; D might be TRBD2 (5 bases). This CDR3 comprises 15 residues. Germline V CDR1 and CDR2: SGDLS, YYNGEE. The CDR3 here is CASSVSGDTADTQYF. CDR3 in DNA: TGTGCCAGTAGCGTGTCCGGAGATACCGCAGATACGCAGTATTTT.

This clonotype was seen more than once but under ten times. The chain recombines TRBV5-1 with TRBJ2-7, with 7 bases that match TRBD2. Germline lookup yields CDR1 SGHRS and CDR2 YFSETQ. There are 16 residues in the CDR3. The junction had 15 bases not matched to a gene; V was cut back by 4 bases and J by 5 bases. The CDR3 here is CASSPGGGRAAHEQYF. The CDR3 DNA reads TGCGCCAGCAGCCCCGGTGGTGGGAGGGCCGCCCACGAGCAGTACTTC. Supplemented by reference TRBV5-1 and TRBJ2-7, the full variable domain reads KAGVTQTPRYLIKTRGQQVTLSCSPISGHRSVSWYQQTPGQGLQFLFEYFSETQRNKGNFPGRFSGRQFSNSRSEMNVSTLELGDSALYLCASSPGGGRAAHEQYFGPGTRLTVT.

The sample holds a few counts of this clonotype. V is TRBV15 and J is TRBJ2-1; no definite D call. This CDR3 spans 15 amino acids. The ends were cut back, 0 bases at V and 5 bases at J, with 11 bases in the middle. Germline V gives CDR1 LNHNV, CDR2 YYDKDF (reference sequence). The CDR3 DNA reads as TGTGCCACCAGCAGAGATCCCAGGTCCAACAATGAGCAGTTCTTC. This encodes CATSRDPRSNNEQFF.

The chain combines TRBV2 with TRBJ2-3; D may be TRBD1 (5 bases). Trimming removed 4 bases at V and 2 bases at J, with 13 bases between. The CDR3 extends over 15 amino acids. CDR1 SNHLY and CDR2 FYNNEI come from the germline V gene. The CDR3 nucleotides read TGTGCCAGCAGTGTCGACAGTTCTCTCACAGATACGCAGTATTTT. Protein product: CASSVDSSLTDTQYF.